Each of the 7 T cell receptor beta chains below was sequenced from the same sample in a study of shared clonotypes between healthy human individuals. The repertoire was sequenced with immunoSEQ multiplex PCR; TCRdb's copy has only in-frame clones and lacks some. The sample lists under 2,500,000 clones; around 95% were seen once. The source material was naive CD4+ T cells sorted from blood. Sample subset: CD45RA+ positively selected. The receptor set was obtained from a man in his late teens or twenties in good health.

The rearrangement links TRBV7-9 to TRBJ1-2, with D maybe TRBD1 (6 bases). V was clipped by 6 bases and J by 8 bases, with 16 bases between them. The V gene's germline CDR1 is SEHNR and CDR2 FQNEAQ (reference sequence). This CDR3 spans 13 amino acids. The CDR3 DNA reads as TGTGCCAGCAGTTCCTCAGGGGCGACGGGCTACACCTTC. Amino acid sequence: CASSSSGATGYTF.

This clone occurred a few times. This chain links TRBV4-2 with TRBJ2-3, with a tentative D call TRBD2 (6 bases). This CDR3 region has 15 residues. Germline loops: CDR1 LGHNA, CDR2 YNFKEQ. V was trimmed by 8 bases and J by 4 bases, leaving 19 bases between them. Here the CDR3 DNA reads TGTGCCAGCGCTCCGGGGGAGAGGTGGGCAGATACGCAGTATTTT. This encodes CASAPGERWADTQYF.

V is TRBV4-1 and J is TRBJ1-1, with D possibly matching TRBD1 (5 bases). Germline CDR1 is MGHRA and CDR2 is YSYEKL. V lost 0 bases, J lost 3 bases, and 14 bases lay in between. CDR3 length equals 16 residues. The CDR3 sequence: CASSQEEGASYTEAFF. In nucleotides, the CDR3 is TGCGCCAGCAGCCAAGAAGAAGGGGCGAGCTACACTGAAGCTTTCTTT.

The CDR3 reads CASSQVVGGGTNEKLFF. The DNA for the CDR3 is TGCGCCAGCAGCCAAGTGGTTGGAGGCGGAACTAATGAAAAACTGTTTTTT. V and J are TRBV4-3 and TRBJ1-4, with D hard to call. The germline V gene encodes CDR1 LGHNA and CDR2 YSLEER. V lost 1 base to trimming and J lost 1 base, with 13 bases between them. The CDR3 loop spans 17 amino acids.

This chain links TRBV4-1 with TRBJ1-4; possible D gene TRBD1, 6 bases. Looked up from germline, CDR1 is MGHRA and CDR2 is YSYEKL. Trimming cost V 3 bases and J 7 bases, with 15 bases left between them. The CDR3 totals 15 residues. The DNA for the CDR3 is TGCGCCAGCAGCCAGACCGGCGGGGGGGCTGAAAAACTGTTTTTT. Translated, it gives CASSQTGGGAEKLFF.

Comments on this clone: This same CDR3 is encoded by further DNA sequences in the sample. The genes are TRBV7-2 and TRBJ2-3; 10 bases align to TRBD1. The V segment lost 5 bases and the J segment 3 bases; nucleotides outside the gene matches: 2. Germline V lookup: CDR1 SGHTA, CDR2 FQGNSA. CDR3 length: 14 residues. CDR3 nucleotide sequence: TGTGCCAGCAGCCGACAGGGGGCGACAGATACGCAGTATTTT. It codes for CASSRQGATDTQYF.

The J gene is TRBJ1-1, the V gene TRBV28; D perhaps matches TRBD1 (5 bases). Germline V gene sequence: CDR1 MDHEN, CDR2 SYDVKM. This CDR3 has 14 residues. With 4 bases removed from V and 4 bases from J, the gap between germline ends came to 13 bases. The CDR3 loop reads CASSSPAGTTEAFF. CDR3 in DNA: TGTGCCAGCAGTTCCCCTGCAGGGACCACTGAAGCTTTCTTT. Full variable domain (rest looked up from reference TRBV28 and TRBJ1-1): DVKVTQSSRYLVKRTGEKVFLECVQDMDHENMFWYRQDPGLGLRLIYFSYDVKMKEKGDIPEGYSVSREKKERFSLILESASTNQTSMYLCASSSPAGTTEAFFGQGTRLTVV.